What follows is one T cell receptor (beta chain) and its context. As processed by the authors: Reference gene primer amplification gave nucleated cell count estimates. Clones were sequenced by immunoSEQ multiplex PCR, and TCRdb holds only the in-frame ones, with some missing. That table supplies the V and J calls and clone size; D and trimming were determined from the DNA. The repertoire holds some 170,000 clones, with about 81% as singletons. This entry is derived from a study of blood T cell repertoires in COVID-19. Study information: Spain, Italy and the United States supplied samples that represented acute and convalescent COVID-19. Nucleic acid was either cDNA or gDNA, and it came from T cells, B-cell-depleted T cells, or PBMCs.

The CDR3 loop spans 15 amino acids. Germline assignment: CDR1 KGHSH and CDR2 LQKENI. V trimming: 4 bases; J trimming: 1 base; junction bases outside the gene matches: 4. The origin of this receptor is a woman of 80 years or more with acute or convalescent COVID-19. Sequenced input: peripheral blood. The chain is built from TRBV18 and TRBJ1-5, with 7 positions matching TRBD1. The CDR3 loop reads CASSRGQASNQPQHF. In nucleotides, the CDR3 is TGTGCCAGCTCACGTGGACAGGCGAGCAATCAGCCCCAGCATTTT.